A single sample is the source of the 9 T cell receptor beta chains below, sequenced in a study of cytomegalovirus exposure and HLA in healthy donors. Method: immunoSEQ multiplex PCR; TCRdb's copy keeps in-frame clones and lacks some. Seen here are 120,000 or so clones, approximately 95% observed once, and the top ten hold 1.5% to 2%. The sample was PBMCs. These receptors were obtained from a man between 18 and 29 years old in good health and CMV-seronegative.

This chain links TRBV30 with TRBJ1-5; weak D call: TRBD1 (5 bases). Germline lookup yields CDR1 GTSNPN and CDR2 SVGIG (reference sequence). The CDR3 is made up of 15 amino acids. Trimming removed 0 bases from V and 2 bases from J, with 11 bases in between. The CDR3 sequence is CAWSVPGRGNQPQHF. The CDR3 DNA is TGTGCCTGGAGTGTACCGGGCAGGGGCAATCAGCCCCAGCATTTT. Full variable domain (remainder filled in from reference TRBV30 and TRBJ1-5): SQTIHQWPATLVQPVGSPLSLECTVEGTSNPNLYWYRQAAGRGLQLLFYSVGIGQISSEVPQNLSASRPQDRQFILSSKKLLLSDSGFYLCAWSVPGRGNQPQHFGDGTRLSIL.

The chain uses TRBV11-3 and TRBJ2-1; 16 bases align to TRBD2. The V gene's germline CDR1 is SGHNT and CDR2 YENEEA. J gave up 4 bases and V 6 bases, and 0 bases lay outside the gene matches. This CDR3 is built from 15 residues. Here the CDR3 reads CASRGLAGGYNEQFF. The CDR3 region has the DNA TGTGCCAGCAGGGGACTAGCGGGAGGGTACAATGAGCAGTTCTTC.

The gene calls are TRBV28 and TRBJ1-5; D might be TRBD1 (6 bases). The germline V gene has CDR1 MDHEN and CDR2 SYDVKM. This CDR3 contains 16 residues. The V end was cut by 2 bases, the J end by 0 bases, with 11 bases between. Written as DNA, the CDR3 is TGTGCCAGCAGTTTAGCAGGGACAAATAGCAATCAGCCCCAGCATTTT. It is translated as CASSLAGTNSNQPQHF. The full variable domain, completed using reference TRBV28 and TRBJ1-5, is DVKVTQSSRYLVKRTGEKVFLECVQDMDHENMFWYRQDPGLGLRLIYFSYDVKMKEKGDIPEGYSVSREKKERFSLILESASTNQTSMYLCASSLAGTNSNQPQHFGDGTRLSIL.

The chain employs TRBV6-6 and TRBJ2-1; tentatively, D is TRBD1 (6 bases). The CDR3 extends over 12 amino acids. Germline-derived CDR1 and CDR2 are MNHNY and SVGAGI (reference sequence). V gave up 2 bases and J gave up 7 bases, with 6 bases separating them. CDR3 residues: CASSYTGNEQFF. CDR3 DNA: TGTGCCAGCAGTTACACAGGGAATGAGCAGTTCTTC.

This clone was seen just once. This chain connects TRBV28 to TRBJ2-7; D remains unclear. Germline V CDR1 and CDR2: MDHEN, SYDVKM. CDR3 length equals 13 residues. Trimming shortened V by 5 bases and J by 0 bases, and 8 bases separated the two germline ends. CDR3 sequence (DNA): TGTGCCAGCAGTGAGACATTCTCCTACGAGCAGTACTTC. As protein: CASSETFSYEQYF.

The chain links TRBV28 to TRBJ2-7, with 9 bases identical to TRBD2. The CDR3 runs 15 residues. The junction had 5 bases not matched to a gene; V was cut back by 3 bases and J by 2 bases. Germline V gives CDR1 MDHEN, CDR2 SYDVKM. The CDR3 DNA reads as TGTGCCAGCAGTTTGGGCGGGGGGGACCCCTACGAGCAGTACTTC. Translating it yields CASSLGGGDPYEQYF.

This rearrangement joins TRBV28 to TRBJ2-2; tentatively, D is TRBD2 (5 bases). Trimming removed 2 bases at V and 3 bases at J, with 13 bases between. Germline V gene lookup returns CDR1 MDHEN and CDR2 SYDVKM. The CDR3 extends over 16 amino acids. CDR3 region: CASSLGSGDYTGELFF. CDR3 in DNA: TGTGCCAGCAGTTTAGGGAGCGGAGATTACACCGGGGAGCTGTTTTTT.

The V and J genes are TRBV6-6 and TRBJ2-5; 9 bases agree with TRBD2. The ends lost 4 bases at V and 4 bases at J; junction bases unmatched: 10. The CDR3 contains 16 residues. The germline gives CDR1 MNHNY, CDR2 SVGAGI (reference sequence). CDR3 bases: TGTGCCAGCAGTTGGGGCAGGCGGGAGGGGTCAGAGACCCAGTACTTC. Translation: CASSWGRREGSETQYF.

The chain links TRBV5-8 to TRBJ2-7; 8 nucleotides agree with TRBD1. Germline V gene data show CDR1 as SGHTS and CDR2 as YDEGEE. Losses at the gene ends were 4 bases for V and 4 bases for J; bases not matched to a gene: 7. The CDR3 has 14 residues. CDR3 coding DNA: TGTGCCAGCAGCCCAAAAGACAGGGGATACGAGCAGTACTTC. Protein sequence: CASSPKDRGYEQYF.